Below, 6 T cell receptor beta chains from the same sample are listed, as sequenced in a study of blood T cell repertoires in COVID-19. Generated by immunoSEQ multiplex PCR, the TCRdb table keeps only in-frame clones and is missing some. The sample yields about 250,000 clones, 65% to 90% seen once. Sequenced input: PBMCs or T cells enriched from blood (not recorded which). All receptors come from a man between 40 and 49 years old who had recovered from COVID-19.

On this clone itself: Other DNA sequences in this sample translate to the same CDR3. V gene TRBV9 combines with J gene TRBJ1-1; TRBD1 might be the D (5 bases). Trimming took off 0 bases at V and 2 bases at J, with 8 bases between the two ends. The CDR3 is 14 amino acids. Germline CDR1 reads SGDLS; CDR2 reads YYNGEE. The DNA of the CDR3 is TGTGCCAGCAGCGTAGTTAGGGGTAACACTGAAGCTTTCTTT. Translated: CASSVVRGNTEAFF.

CDR3 in DNA: TGTGCCAGCAGCTTAAACGGGGGAGAGGAAAAACTGTTTTTT. Encoded protein: CASSLNGGEEKLFF. This rearrangement joins TRBV7-2 to TRBJ1-4, with a weak D call TRBD1 (5 bases). This CDR3 is built from 14 residues. CDR1 and CDR2 from the germline V gene are SGHTA and FQGNSA. Trimming removed 2 bases from V and 8 bases from J, with 12 bases in between.

The chain joins TRBV4-1 to TRBJ2-7; 7 nucleotides line up with TRBD2. The germline CDR1 and CDR2 sequences are MGHRA and YSYEKL. J gave up 2 bases and V 4 bases, and 11 bases lay outside the gene matches. The CDR3 is 16 residues long. The CDR3 DNA is TGCGCCAGCAGCCCGGAGATATGGGGGGGAACCTACGAGCAGTACTTC. Translated, it gives CASSPEIWGGTYEQYF.

The chain links TRBV10-3 to TRBJ1-1; TRBD1 agrees at 8 bases. Germline CDR1 ENHRY, CDR2 SYGVKD. J gave up 3 bases and V 6 bases, and 6 bases lay outside the gene matches. The CDR3 covers 14 residues. The CDR3 reads CAIRDRAVDTEAFF. The CDR3 DNA follows: TGTGCCATCAGGGACAGGGCTGTGGACACTGAAGCTTTCTTT.

The rearrangement links TRBV6-2 or TRBV6-3 to TRBJ2-1; maybe TRBD2 (5 bases). This CDR3 has 14 amino acids. The germline gives CDR1 MNHEY, CDR2 SVGEGT. V lost 5 bases and J 4 bases, leaving 12 bases between the germline ends. This CDR3 is CASSDPGLYNEQFF. The CDR3 coding sequence is TGTGCCAGCAGTGACCCAGGACTTTACAATGAGCAGTTCTTC.

The chain uses TRBV7-8 and TRBJ2-3, with 11 bases aligning to TRBD2. The CDR3 is 17 residues long. V was pared by 5 bases and J by 5 bases, with 12 bases of the junction left unmatched. Germline lookup yields CDR1 SGHVS and CDR2 FQNEAQ. The CDR3, as DNA: TGTGCCAGCAGCCTAACTAGCGGGAGTATGGGAGGAGATACGCAGTATTTT. It encodes CASSLTSGSMGGDTQYF.